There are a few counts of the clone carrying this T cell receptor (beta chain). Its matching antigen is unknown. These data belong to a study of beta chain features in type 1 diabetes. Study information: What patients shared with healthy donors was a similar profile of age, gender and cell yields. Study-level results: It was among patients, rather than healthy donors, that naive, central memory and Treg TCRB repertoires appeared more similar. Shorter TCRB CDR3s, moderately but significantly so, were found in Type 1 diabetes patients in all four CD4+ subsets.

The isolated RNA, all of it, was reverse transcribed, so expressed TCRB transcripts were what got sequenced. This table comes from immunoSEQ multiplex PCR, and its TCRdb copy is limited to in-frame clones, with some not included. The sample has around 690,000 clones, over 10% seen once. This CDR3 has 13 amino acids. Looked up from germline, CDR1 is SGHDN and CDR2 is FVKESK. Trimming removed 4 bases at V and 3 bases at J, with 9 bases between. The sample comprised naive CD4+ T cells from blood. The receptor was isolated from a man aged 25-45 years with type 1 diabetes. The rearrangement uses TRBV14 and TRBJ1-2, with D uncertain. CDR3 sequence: CASSRISYYGYTF. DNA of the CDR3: TGTGCCAGCAGCCGGATTTCCTACTATGGCTACACCTTC.